This T cell receptor beta chain emerged from a study of blood T cell repertoires in COVID-19 (TCRdb year 2020). At the level of the whole study: The collaborator samples originated in the United States, Italy and Spain and spanned the acute and convalescent phases of COVID-19. The prospective study material was composed of cDNA or gDNA derived from T cells, B-cell-depleted T cells, or PBMCs. Deeply sampled blood TCRbeta repertoires from subjects exposed to, actively infected with, or recovered from COVID-19 were included in the dataset. The repertoires were made available in a free public database intended to serve as a resource for research on the immune response to SARS-CoV-2. The samples were drawn from the first 160 participants of the ongoing ImmuneRACE study and from more than 1,000 subjects provided by 6 global collaborators. The sample metadata nearly always contained a de-identified subject ID, COVID-19 status, age in years and sex. HLA class I and class II types, where available, came from metadata supplied by the sample provider rather than from assay-based typing.

Whole blood was collected in K2EDTA tubes by collaborating institutions according to the institutions' own protocols. For TCRbeta analysis, collaborators shipped samples in one of three forms: frozen whole blood, isolated PBMCs, or DNA extracted from either of those sample types. Regarding this clone: Its antigen is currently not known. No base quality information exists; no much larger clone differs at one position.

Points the paper makes about the study in general: The amount of clinical and demographic metadata varied by source and participant and was provided uncurated.

TCRbeta CDR3 regions were amplified from genomic DNA by means of the immunoSEQ Assay, a bias-controlled multiplex PCR. The authors' analysis ran thus. The number of nucleated cells in each sample was estimated by amplification of reference gene primers within the assay. To quantify the absolute abundance of each unique TCRbeta CDR3 rearrangement, sequence reads were collapsed and filtered. For each sample, productive Simpson clonality was calculated by taking the square root of Simpson's diversity index across productive rearrangements. This is the immuneACCESS table as TCRdb keeps it, with only in-frame sequences that have V and J called. A part of the clones is gone; compared with another copy, unresolved V genes explain less than half, and the rest is unexplained. The V and J calls and the clone size are those of that table, but D and trimming were determined from the DNA. The sample data list about 77,000 clones, and about 70% of these were observed just once. The ten most abundant clones make up less than 25% of the sample.

Per the germline V gene, SGDLS is the CDR1 and YYNGEE is the CDR2. CDR3 length: 16 amino acids, cysteine to phenylalanine. Just the 48-base CDR3 DNA is kept, in frame starting at base 1. The trim is 0 bases for V and 2 bases for J, with a gap of 9 bases between the germline ends. This chain joins TRBV9 to TRBJ1-6; a tentative D call is TRBD1 (5 bases match). The receptor's source is a man in his sixties with acute or convalescent COVID-19. The sequenced material came from peripheral blood. The DNA sequence is given as TGTGCCAGCAGCGTAGAGGGGAATCCCTATAATTCACCCCTCCACTTT. Translated, this is CASSVEGNPYNSPLHF.